The source of this T cell receptor (beta chain) is a study of cytomegalovirus exposure and HLA in healthy donors. With respect to this clone: The antigen is not known.

Regarding the study as a whole: V segments that were indistinguishable, TRBV6-2 and TRBV6-3 among them, were omitted from analysis. A further, later analysis showed that HLA-associated TCR beta chains (compared with equally common others) were more clonally expanded.

CDR3 length equals 12 residues. V was shortened by 2 bases and J by 1 base, with 5 bases between the two germline ends. CDR1 and CDR2 from the germline V gene are GTSNPN and SVGIG (reference sequence). PCR was performed using 60 Vbeta and 13 Jbeta primers. Profiling relied on immunoSEQ multiplex PCR, and the TCRdb table lists in-frame clones only, not all of them. This table has around 190,000 clones, approximately 86% appearing once. Specimen: PBMCs. The chain joins TRBV30 to TRBJ1-1, with a possible D match to TRBD1 (5 bases). This sequence originates from a woman between 18 and 30 years old in good health and CMV-seronegative. CDR3 sequence (DNA): TGTGCCTGGAGTCAGGGGAACACTGAAGCTTTCTTT. Translated, it gives CAWSQGNTEAFF.